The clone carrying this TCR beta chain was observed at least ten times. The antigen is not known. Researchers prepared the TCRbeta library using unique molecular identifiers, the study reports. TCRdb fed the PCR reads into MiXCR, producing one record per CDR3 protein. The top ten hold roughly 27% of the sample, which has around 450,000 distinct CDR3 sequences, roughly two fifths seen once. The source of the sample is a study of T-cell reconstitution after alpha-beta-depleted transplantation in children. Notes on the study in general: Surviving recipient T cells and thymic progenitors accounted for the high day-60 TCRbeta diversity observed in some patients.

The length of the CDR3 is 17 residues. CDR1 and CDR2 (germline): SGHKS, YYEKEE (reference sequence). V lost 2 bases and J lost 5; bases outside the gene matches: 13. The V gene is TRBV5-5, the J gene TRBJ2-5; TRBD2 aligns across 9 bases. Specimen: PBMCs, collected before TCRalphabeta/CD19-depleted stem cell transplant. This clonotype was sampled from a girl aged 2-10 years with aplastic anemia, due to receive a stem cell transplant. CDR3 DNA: TGTGCCAGCAGCTTTCCCGGGCGGGAGGGCAGTGTGGAGACCCAGTACTTC. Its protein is CASSFPGREGSVETQYF.